A selection of T cell receptor beta chains follows, all from one sample in a study of post-analysis software for immune sequencing data. TCRdb ran MiXCR on the PCR reads and lists one entry per CDR3 protein. The data contain about 260,000 distinct CDR3 sequences, 35% to 45% of them singletons. Sequencing was performed on blood. All receptors come from a girl between 10 and 17 years old with multiple sclerosis. CDR3s include the opening cysteine and the closing phenylalanine or tryptophan. D genes are given only for firm matches. Clone size is stated in some rows and not others, as once, few, many or a class when expanded.

j_call v_call clone_size d_call cdr3_aa cdr3_nt
TRBJ1-2 TRBV10-3 many TRBD1 CAISVDREAGYTF TGTGCCATCAGTGTGGACAGGGAGGCTGGCTACACCTTC
TRBJ2-7 TRBV4-2 . TRBD2 CASSQDTGTSYEQYF TGTGCCAGCAGCCAGGATACCGGGACTAGCTACGAGCAGTACTTC
TRBJ2-5 TRBV28 many TRBD2 CASSLTSGGAVGETQYF TGTGCCAGCAGTCTGACTAGCGGGGGGGCCGTGGGAGAGACCCAGTACTTC
TRBJ2-3 TRBV7-9 many TRBD2 CASSSRLAGGVTDTQYF TGTGCCAGCAGCTCGAGACTAGCGGGAGGAGTAACGGATACGCAGTATTTT
TRBJ2-7 TRBV4-2 . . CASSPNRERHTYEQYF TGTGCCAGCAGCCCAAACCGGGAGAGGCACACATACGAGCAGTACTTC
TRBJ2-5 TRBV5-5 many . CASSRSGYQETQYF TGTGCCAGCAGCCGCTCGGGGTACCAAGAGACCCAGTACTTC
TRBJ2-7 TRBV12-3/TRBV12-4 . TRBD2 CASSLSLAGGAYEQYF TGTGCCAGCAGTTTATCTCTAGCGGGTGGAGCCTACGAGCAGTACTTC
TRBJ2-1 TRBV5-1 few TRBD2 CASSLRPSGSSNEQFF TGCGCCAGCAGCTTGAGGCCTAGCGGGAGCAGCAATGAGCAGTTCTTC
TRBJ2-2 TRBV20-1 . TRBD2 CSAREGTRKGELFF TGCAGTGCTAGAGAGGGGACTAGAAAAGGGGAGCTGTTTTTT
TRBJ2-3 TRBV7-2 few TRBD1 CASSAPGQGLTDTQYF TGTGCCAGCAGCGCCCCGGGACAGGGGCTCACAGATACGCAGTATTTT
TRBJ1-1 TRBV19 few . CASKASDRENTEAFF TGTGCCAGTAAGGCTTCGGACAGAGAGAACACTGAAGCTTTCTTT
TRBJ2-3 TRBV15 many . CATSREPDTQYF TGTGCCACCAGCAGAGAACCAGATACGCAGTATTTT
TRBJ2-4 TRBV7-2 . . CASSLAGGGQNIQYF TGTGCCAGCAGCTTAGCTGGAGGGGGCCAAAACATTCAGTACTTC
TRBJ2-3 TRBV6-5 medium-sized . CASSYGGTDTQYF TGTGCCAGCAGTTACGGAGGCACAGATACGCAGTATTTT
TRBJ2-2 TRBV4-2 many . CASSQDFGTWELFF TGTGCCAGCAGCCAAGATTTTGGGACCTGGGAGCTGTTTTTT
TRBJ2-1 TRBV20-1 . TRBD2 CSAHGTSGRYNEQFF TGCAGTGCTCACGGGACTAGCGGGAGGTACAATGAGCAGTTCTTC
TRBJ2-5 TRBV12-3/TRBV12-4 many TRBD2 CASSLASGQETQYF TGTGCCAGCAGTTTGGCTAGCGGACAAGAGACCCAGTACTTC
TRBJ2-1 TRBV20-1 many TRBD1 CSATGTGERGNEQFF TGCAGTGCTACCGGGACAGGGGAGCGAGGCAATGAGCAGTTCTTC
TRBJ2-3 TRBV24-1 few TRBD2 CATSDVGAGASGDTQYF TGTGCCACCAGTGACGTCGGAGCGGGGGCCTCAGGAGATACGCAGTATTTT
TRBJ2-3 TRBV5-1 once TRBD2 CAGSRSGSYTDTQYF TGCGCCGGCAGCCGAAGCGGGAGTTACACAGATACGCAGTATTTT
TRBJ1-1 TRBV10-3 . TRBD1 CAIRPTGGTTEAFF TGTGCCATCAGGCCGACAGGGGGGACCACTGAAGCTTTCTTT
TRBJ2-3 TRBV6-5 few TRBD2 CASSRLAGTTDTQYF TGTGCCAGCAGCCGACTAGCGGGGACCACAGATACGCAGTATTTT
TRBJ1-1 TRBV6-2/TRBV6-3 . . CASSWSASFEAFF TGTGCCAGCAGTTGGTCAGCCAGCTTTGAAGCTTTCTTT
TRBJ1-2 TRBV30 . . CAWSATGHYGYTF TGTGCCTGGAGTGCAACGGGACATTATGGCTACACCTTC